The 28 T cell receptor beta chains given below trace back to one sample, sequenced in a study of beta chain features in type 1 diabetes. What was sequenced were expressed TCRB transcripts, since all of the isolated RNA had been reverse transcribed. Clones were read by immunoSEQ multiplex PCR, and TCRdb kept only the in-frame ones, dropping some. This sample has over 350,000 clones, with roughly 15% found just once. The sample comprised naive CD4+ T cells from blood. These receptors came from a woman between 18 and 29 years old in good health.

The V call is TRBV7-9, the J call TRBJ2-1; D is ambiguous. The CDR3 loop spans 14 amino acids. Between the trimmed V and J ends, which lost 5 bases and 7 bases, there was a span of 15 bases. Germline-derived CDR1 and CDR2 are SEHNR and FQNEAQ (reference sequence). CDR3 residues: CASSETQVVNEQFF. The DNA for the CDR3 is TGTGCCAGCAGCGAGACGCAGGTTGTGAATGAGCAGTTCTTC.

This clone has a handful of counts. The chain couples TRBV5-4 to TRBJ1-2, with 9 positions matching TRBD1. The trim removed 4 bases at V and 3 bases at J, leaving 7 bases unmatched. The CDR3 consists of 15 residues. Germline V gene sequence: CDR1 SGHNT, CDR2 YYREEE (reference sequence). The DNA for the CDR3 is TGTGCCAGCAGCCTTACCCGGGACAGGGACTATGGCTACACCTTC. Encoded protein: CASSLTRDRDYGYTF.

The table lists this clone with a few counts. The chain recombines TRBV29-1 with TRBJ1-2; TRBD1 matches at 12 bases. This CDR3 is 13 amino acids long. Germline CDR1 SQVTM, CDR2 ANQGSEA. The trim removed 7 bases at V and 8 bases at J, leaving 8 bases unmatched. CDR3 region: CSAVGTGGYGYTF. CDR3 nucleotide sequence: TGCAGCGCCGTCGGGACAGGGGGCTACGGCTACACCTTC. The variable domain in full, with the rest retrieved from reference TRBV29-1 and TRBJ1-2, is SAVISQKPSRDICQRGTSLTIQCQVDSQVTMMFWYRQQPGQSLTLIATANQGSEATYESGFVIDKFPISRPNLTFSTLTVSNMSPEDSSIYLCSAVGTGGYGYTFGSGTRLTVV.

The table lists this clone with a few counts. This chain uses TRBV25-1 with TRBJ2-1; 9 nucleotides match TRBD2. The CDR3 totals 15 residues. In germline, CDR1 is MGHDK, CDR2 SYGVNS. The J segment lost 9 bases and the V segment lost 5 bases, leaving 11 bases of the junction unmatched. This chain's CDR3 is CASSFRVSGSGEQFF. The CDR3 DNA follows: TGTGCCAGCAGTTTTCGGGTTAGCGGGAGCGGTGAGCAGTTCTTC.

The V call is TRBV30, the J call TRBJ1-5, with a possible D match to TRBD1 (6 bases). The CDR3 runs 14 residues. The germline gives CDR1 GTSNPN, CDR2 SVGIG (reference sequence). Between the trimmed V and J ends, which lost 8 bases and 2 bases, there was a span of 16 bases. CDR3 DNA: TGTGCCAGCTCCGGGACAAGCGGCAATCAGCCCCAGCATTTT. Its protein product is CASSGTSGNQPQHF. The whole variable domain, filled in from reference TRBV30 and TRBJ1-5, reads SQTIHQWPATLVQPVGSPLSLECTVEGTSNPNLYWYRQAAGRGLQLLFYSVGIGQISSEVPQNLSASRPQDRQFILSSKKLLLSDSGFYLCASSGTSGNQPQHFGDGTRLSIL.

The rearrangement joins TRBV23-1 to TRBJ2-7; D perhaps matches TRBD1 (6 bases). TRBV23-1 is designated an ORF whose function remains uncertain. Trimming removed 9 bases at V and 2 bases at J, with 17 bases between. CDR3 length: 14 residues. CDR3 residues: CASPPPDRAYEQYF. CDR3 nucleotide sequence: TGCGCCAGTCCGCCACCGGACAGAGCCTACGAGCAGTACTTC.

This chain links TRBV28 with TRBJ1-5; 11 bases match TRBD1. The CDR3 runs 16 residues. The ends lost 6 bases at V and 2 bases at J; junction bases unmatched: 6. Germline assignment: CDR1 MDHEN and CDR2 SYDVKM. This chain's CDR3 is CASRDRGLGGNQPQHF. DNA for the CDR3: TGTGCCAGCAGGGACAGGGGGCTTGGTGGCAATCAGCCCCAGCATTTT.

The CDR3 loop reads CASSPREAGENEQFF. The CDR3 bases are TGTGCCAGCTCACCACGTGAGGCAGGGGAAAATGAGCAGTTCTTC. The chain employs TRBV18 and TRBJ2-1, with D possibly matching TRBD1 (6 bases). Germline loops: CDR1 KGHSH, CDR2 LQKENI. Trimming removed 1 base from V and 7 bases from J, with 14 bases in between. The CDR3 is 15 amino acids.

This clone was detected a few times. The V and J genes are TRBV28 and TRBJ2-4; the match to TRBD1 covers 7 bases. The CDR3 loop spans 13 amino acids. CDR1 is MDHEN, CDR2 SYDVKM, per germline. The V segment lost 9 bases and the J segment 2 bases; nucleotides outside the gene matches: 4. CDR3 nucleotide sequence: TGTGCCAGTGGGGGACAGCCCAAAAACATTCAGTACTTC. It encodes CASGGQPKNIQYF.

The CDR3 loop is CASNSGQGDEKLFF. The CDR3 region has the DNA TGTGCCAGCAACTCGGGACAGGGTGATGAAAAACTGTTTTTT. This chain uses TRBV7-9 with TRBJ1-4; TRBD1 agrees at 9 bases. CDR1 SEHNR and CDR2 FQNEAQ come from the germline V gene (reference sequence). The length of the CDR3 is 14 residues. J was trimmed by 6 bases and V by 7 bases; bases with no gene match: 6.

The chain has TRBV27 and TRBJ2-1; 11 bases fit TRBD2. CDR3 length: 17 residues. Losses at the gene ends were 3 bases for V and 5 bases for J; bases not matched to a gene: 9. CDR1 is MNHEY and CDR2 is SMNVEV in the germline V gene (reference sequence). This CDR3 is CASSLPTTSGNHNEQFF. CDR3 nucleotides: TGTGCCAGCAGTTTGCCCACGACTAGCGGGAACCACAATGAGCAGTTCTTC.

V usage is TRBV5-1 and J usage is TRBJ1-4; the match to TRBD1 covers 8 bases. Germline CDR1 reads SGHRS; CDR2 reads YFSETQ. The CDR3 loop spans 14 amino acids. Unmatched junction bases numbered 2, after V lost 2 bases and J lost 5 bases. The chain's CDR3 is CASSFRQGNEKLFF. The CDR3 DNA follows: TGCGCCAGCAGCTTTAGACAGGGGAATGAAAAACTGTTTTTT.

The CDR3 protein is CASSLGRTSGKGEQYF. The CDR3 bases are TGTGCCAGCAGCTTGGGGAGGACTAGCGGGAAAGGCGAGCAGTACTTC. V and J are TRBV5-4 and TRBJ2-7; 12 bases agree with TRBD2. V shed 0 bases, J shed 6 bases, and the junction held 7 bases outside the gene matches. CDR1 SGHNT and CDR2 YYREEE come from the germline V gene (reference sequence). The CDR3 consists of 16 residues.

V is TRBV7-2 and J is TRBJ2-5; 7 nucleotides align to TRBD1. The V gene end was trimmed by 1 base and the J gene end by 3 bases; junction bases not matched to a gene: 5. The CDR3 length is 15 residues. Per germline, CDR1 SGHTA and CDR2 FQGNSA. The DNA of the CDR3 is TGTGCCAGCAGCTTAGTTTGGGACAGTGAAGAGACCCAGTACTTC. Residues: CASSLVWDSEETQYF.

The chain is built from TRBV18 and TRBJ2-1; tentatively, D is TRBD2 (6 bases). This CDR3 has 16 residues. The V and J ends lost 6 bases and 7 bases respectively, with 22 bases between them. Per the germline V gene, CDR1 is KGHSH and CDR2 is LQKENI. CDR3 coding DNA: TGTGCCAGCTCTGGACGGAGGGATTTATTTAGGAATGAGCAGTTCTTC. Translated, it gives CASSGRRDLFRNEQFF.

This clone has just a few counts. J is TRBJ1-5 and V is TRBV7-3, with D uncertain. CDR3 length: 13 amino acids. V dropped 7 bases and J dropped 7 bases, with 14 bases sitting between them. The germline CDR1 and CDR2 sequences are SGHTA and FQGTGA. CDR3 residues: CASTPSAWQPQHF. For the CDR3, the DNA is TGTGCCAGCACCCCTTCCGCGTGGCAGCCCCAGCATTTT.

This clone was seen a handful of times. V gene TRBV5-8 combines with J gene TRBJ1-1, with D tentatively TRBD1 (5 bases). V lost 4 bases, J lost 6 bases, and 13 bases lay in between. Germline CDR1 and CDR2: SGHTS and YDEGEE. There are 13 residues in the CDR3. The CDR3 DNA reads TGTGCCAGCAGCCCCGGGGGGTTCGCTGAAGCTTTCTTT. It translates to CASSPGGFAEAFF.

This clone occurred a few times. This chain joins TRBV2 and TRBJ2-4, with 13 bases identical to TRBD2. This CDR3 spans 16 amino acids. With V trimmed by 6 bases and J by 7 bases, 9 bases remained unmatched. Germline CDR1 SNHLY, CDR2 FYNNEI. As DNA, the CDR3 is TGTGCCAGCAGGAGGGGACTAGCGGGATTAATGAACATTCAGTACTTC. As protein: CASRRGLAGLMNIQYF.

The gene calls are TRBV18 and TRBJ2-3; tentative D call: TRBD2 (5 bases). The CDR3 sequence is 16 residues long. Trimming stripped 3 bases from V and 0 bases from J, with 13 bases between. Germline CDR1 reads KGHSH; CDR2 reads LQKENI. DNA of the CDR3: TGTGCCAGCTCACCGCAGTTAGCGTCTAGCACAGATACGCAGTATTTT. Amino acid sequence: CASSPQLASSTDTQYF.

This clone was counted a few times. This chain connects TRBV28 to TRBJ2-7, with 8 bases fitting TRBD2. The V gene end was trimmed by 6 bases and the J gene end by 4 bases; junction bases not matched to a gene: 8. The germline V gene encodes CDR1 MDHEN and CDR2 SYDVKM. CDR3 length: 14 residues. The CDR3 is CASRSIGGAYEQYF. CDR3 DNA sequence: TGTGCCAGCAGATCCATCGGGGGGGCATACGAGCAGTACTTC.

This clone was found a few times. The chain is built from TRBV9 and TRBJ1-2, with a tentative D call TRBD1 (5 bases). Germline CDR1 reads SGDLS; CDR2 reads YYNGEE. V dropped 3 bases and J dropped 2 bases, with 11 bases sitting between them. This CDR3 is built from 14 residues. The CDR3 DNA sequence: TGTGCCAGCAGCGCGGAGGGACGAAACTATGGCTACACCTTC. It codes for CASSAEGRNYGYTF.

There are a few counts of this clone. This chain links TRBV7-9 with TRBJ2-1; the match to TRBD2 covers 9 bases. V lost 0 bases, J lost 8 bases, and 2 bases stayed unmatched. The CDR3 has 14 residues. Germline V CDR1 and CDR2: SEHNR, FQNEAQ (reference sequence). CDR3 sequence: CASSLAAGGDEQFF. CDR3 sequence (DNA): TGTGCCAGCAGCTTAGCAGCGGGAGGTGATGAGCAGTTCTTC.

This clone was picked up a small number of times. CDR3 protein: CASSPRLAGVPNEQFF. The CDR3 DNA is TGTGCCAGCAGCCCCCGACTAGCGGGAGTCCCCAATGAGCAGTTCTTC. This sequence joins TRBV13 and TRBJ2-1, with 12 bases fitting TRBD2. V shed 5 bases and J 6 bases; nucleotides not matched to a gene: 8. The CDR3 loop spans 16 amino acids. Germline V gene lookup returns CDR1 PRHDT and CDR2 FYEKMQ (reference sequence).

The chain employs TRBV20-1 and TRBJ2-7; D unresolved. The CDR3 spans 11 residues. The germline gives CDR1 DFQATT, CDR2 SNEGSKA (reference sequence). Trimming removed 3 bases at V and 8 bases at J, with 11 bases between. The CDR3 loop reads CSASPEVKQYF. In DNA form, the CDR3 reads TGCAGTGCTAGTCCAGAGGTCAAGCAGTACTTC.

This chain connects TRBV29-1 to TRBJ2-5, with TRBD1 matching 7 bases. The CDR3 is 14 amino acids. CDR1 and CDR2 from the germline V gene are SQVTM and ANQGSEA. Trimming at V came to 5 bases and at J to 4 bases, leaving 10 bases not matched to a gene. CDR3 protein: CSVRGRNWGETQYF. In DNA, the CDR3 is TGCAGCGTTAGGGGGCGAAACTGGGGAGAGACCCAGTACTTC.

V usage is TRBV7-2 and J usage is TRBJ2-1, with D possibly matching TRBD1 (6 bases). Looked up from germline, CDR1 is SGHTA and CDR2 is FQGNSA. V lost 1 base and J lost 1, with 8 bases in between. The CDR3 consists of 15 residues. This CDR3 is CASSLDRESYNEQFF. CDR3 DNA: TGTGCCAGCAGCTTAGACAGGGAATCCTACAATGAGCAGTTCTTC.

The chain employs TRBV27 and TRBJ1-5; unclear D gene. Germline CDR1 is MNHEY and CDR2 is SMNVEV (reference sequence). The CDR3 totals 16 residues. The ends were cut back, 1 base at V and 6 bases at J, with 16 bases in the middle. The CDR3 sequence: CASSLFGGGNGQPQHF. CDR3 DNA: TGTGCCAGCAGTTTATTTGGAGGAGGGAACGGTCAGCCCCAGCATTTT.

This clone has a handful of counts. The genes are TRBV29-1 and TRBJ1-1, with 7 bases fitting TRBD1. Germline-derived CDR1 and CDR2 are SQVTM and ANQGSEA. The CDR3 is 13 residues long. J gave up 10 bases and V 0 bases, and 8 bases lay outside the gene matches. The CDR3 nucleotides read TGCAGCGTTGAAGAGTCCCAGGGGGGTAGAGCTTTCTTT. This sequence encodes CSVEESQGGRAFF.